The T cell receptor beta chain described here comes from a study of blood T cells in healthy people across ages. This clonotype was recorded a few times. Primed by a sample-barcoded 5' primer and a J-beta primer mix, a second PCR proceeded for roughly 7 to 12 cycles. Each cDNA molecule was tagged by a template-switch adaptor with 12 random nucleotides. TCRdb reprocessed the 5' RACE reads via MiXCR and lists one record per CDR3 protein. There are about 540,000 distinct CDR3 sequences in the sample; about 24% occur only once, and roughly 9.4% lies in the top ten. V dropped 7 bases and J dropped 6; count of bases not matched to a gene: 13. Germline V lookup: CDR1 SGHRS, CDR2 YFSETQ. There are 15 residues in the CDR3. Separately, the same data were catalogued under a study of T cells of mothers and their children.

The V gene is TRBV5-1, the J gene TRBJ1-5; 7 nucleotides align to TRBD1. The specimen was blood. This sequence was found in a boy aged 5-17 years in good health. The CDR3 loop is CASGWRGGAGQPQHF. In DNA form, the CDR3 reads TGCGCCAGCGGCTGGAGAGGGGGCGCCGGTCAGCCCCAGCATTTT.